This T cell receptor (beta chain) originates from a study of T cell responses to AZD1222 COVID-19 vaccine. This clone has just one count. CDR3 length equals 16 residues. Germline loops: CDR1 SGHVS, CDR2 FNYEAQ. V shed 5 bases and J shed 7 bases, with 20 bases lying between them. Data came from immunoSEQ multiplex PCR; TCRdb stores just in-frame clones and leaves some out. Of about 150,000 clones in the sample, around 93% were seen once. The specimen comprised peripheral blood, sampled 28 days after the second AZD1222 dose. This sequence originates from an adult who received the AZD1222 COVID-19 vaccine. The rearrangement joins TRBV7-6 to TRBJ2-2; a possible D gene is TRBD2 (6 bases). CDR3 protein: CASSPGGAGFVGELFF. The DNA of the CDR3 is TGTGCCAGCAGCCCAGGAGGGGCAGGGTTCGTCGGGGAGCTGTTTTTT.